The 12 T cell receptor beta chains below were found in one sample sequenced in a study of OX40 agonist ivuxolimab in advanced cancers. Measured with immunoSEQ multiplex PCR; TCRdb has only the in-frame clones, and not every one. The sample shows around 67,000 clones, 80% of them seen only once. The sample consisted of CD4+ or CD8+ T cells sorted from blood, taken in a trial of the OX40 agonist ivuxolimab. These TCRs come from an adult with an advanced solid tumor such as melanoma, head and neck, liver or kidney cancer.

The CDR3 loop is CATSRKPGQTYEQYF. Written as DNA, the CDR3 is TGTGCCACCAGCAGAAAGCCGGGACAGACCTACGAGCAGTACTTC. The V gene is TRBV15, the J gene TRBJ2-7; the match to TRBD1 covers 7 bases. The CDR3 is 15 amino acids. The junction had 6 bases not matched to a gene; V was cut back by 2 bases and J by 2 bases. Germline V CDR1 and CDR2: LNHNV, YYDKDF (reference sequence).

This clone occurred once. V gene TRBV5-1 combines with J gene TRBJ1-1, with D perhaps matching TRBD1 (5 bases). CDR3 length equals 14 residues. Deletions cut 4 bases from V and 2 bases from J, with 12 bases between. Germline-derived CDR1 and CDR2 are SGHRS and YFSETQ. The CDR3 DNA sequence: TGCGCCAGCAGCGTGAACCAGGGTAACACTGAAGCTTTCTTT. Translated, it gives CASSVNQGNTEAFF.

The chain links TRBV5-1 to TRBJ1-4; 8 bases match TRBD1. The CDR3 covers 16 residues. CDR1 and CDR2 from the germline V gene are SGHRS and YFSETQ. V shed 1 base, J shed 3 bases, and the junction held 5 bases outside the gene matches. The CDR3 coding sequence is TGCGCCAGCAGCTTGAATCAGGGGGCGTCTAATGAAAAACTGTTTTTT. Protein product: CASSLNQGASNEKLFF.

This rearrangement joins TRBV9 to TRBJ2-3; TRBD2 might be the D (5 bases). The CDR3 totals 17 residues. Trimming stripped 3 bases from V and 1 base from J, with 18 bases between. Germline-derived CDR1 and CDR2 are SGDLS and YYNGEE. The CDR3 bases are TGTGCCAGCAGCGCTCGTAGAGGGCAGGATGGCACAGATACGCAGTATTTT. Amino acid sequence: CASSARRGQDGTDTQYF.

V usage is TRBV7-2 and J usage is TRBJ1-2, with D unresolved. V was clipped by 1 base and J by 8 bases, with 17 bases between them. CDR1 SGHTA and CDR2 FQGNSA come from the germline V gene. CDR3 size: 15 residues. The CDR3 protein is CASSLEIGERRGYTF. CDR3 DNA: TGTGCCAGCAGCTTAGAGATTGGGGAGAGGAGGGGCTACACCTTC.

The chain links TRBV6-1 to TRBJ2-3; perhaps TRBD1 as D (5 bases). The CDR3 spans 14 residues. Germline CDR1 reads MNHNS; CDR2 reads SASEGT. V dropped 5 bases and J dropped 1 base, with 10 bases sitting between them. CDR3 residues: CASSQGLGTDTQYF. As DNA, the CDR3 is TGTGCCAGCAGTCAGGGCCTGGGCACAGATACGCAGTATTTT.

The CDR3 DNA sequence: TGCGCCAGCAGCCCGACAGGGAACTATGGCTACACCTTC. It encodes CASSPTGNYGYTF. The chain links TRBV5-1 to TRBJ1-2; TRBD1 matches 7 bases. V was clipped by 4 bases and J by 2 bases; unmatched bases: 2. From germline, CDR1 is SGHRS and CDR2 YFSETQ. This CDR3 is 13 amino acids long.

The chain links TRBV6-5 to TRBJ1-1; unclear D gene. The germline gives CDR1 MNHEY, CDR2 SVGAGI. V was shortened by 0 bases and J by 9 bases, with 8 bases between the two germline ends. The CDR3 is 12 residues long. CDR3 amino acids: CASSYSRGKAFF. Written as DNA, the CDR3 is TGTGCCAGCAGTTACTCACGGGGTAAAGCTTTCTTT.

CDR3 sequence reads: CASSYSGGTNEKLFF. The CDR3 bases are TGTGCCAGCAGTTACTCAGGGGGGACTAATGAAAAACTGTTTTTT. The chain has TRBV6-5 and TRBJ1-4; weak D call: TRBD1 (6 bases). This CDR3 region has 15 residues. Trimming left V 0 bases short and J 2 bases short, with 7 bases between. Germline-derived CDR1 and CDR2 are MNHEY and SVGAGI.

This clone was found once. In DNA, the CDR3 is TGCGCCAGCAGCCGAATTCGTGGGGACAGGGTCTACCCTAACTATGGCTACACCTTC. Translation: CASSRIRGDRVYPNYGYTF. The chain is built from TRBV4-3 and TRBJ1-2; 9 nucleotides align to TRBD1. Germline V gives CDR1 LGHNA, CDR2 YSLEER. CDR3 length: 19 amino acids. J lost 0 bases, V lost 4 bases, and 15 bases had no gene match.

The chain recombines TRBV9 with TRBJ1-2; the D is unclear. The germline V and J ends were trimmed by 0 bases and 7 bases, with 10 bases remaining between them. Looked up from germline, CDR1 is SGDLS and CDR2 is YYNGEE. The CDR3 has 13 residues. This CDR3 is CASSVGALGGYTF. The CDR3 DNA reads TGTGCCAGCAGCGTAGGGGCCCTTGGTGGCTACACCTTC. The full variable domain, rest sourced from reference TRBV9 and TRBJ1-2, is DSGVTQTPKHLITATGQRVTLRCSPRSGDLSVYWYQQSLDQGLQFLIQYYNGEERAKGNILERFSAQQFPDLHSELNLSSLELGDSALYFCASSVGALGGYTFGSGTRLTVV.

The chain carries TRBV7-9 and TRBJ1-6; 9 bases match TRBD1. With V trimmed by 1 base and J by 6 bases, 1 base remained unmatched. Germline assignment: CDR1 SEHNR and CDR2 FQNEAQ (reference sequence). CDR3 length equals 15 residues. CDR3 nucleotide sequence: TGTGCCAGCAGCTTAGGGACAGGGGTTAATTCACCCCTCCACTTT. As protein: CASSLGTGVNSPLHF.